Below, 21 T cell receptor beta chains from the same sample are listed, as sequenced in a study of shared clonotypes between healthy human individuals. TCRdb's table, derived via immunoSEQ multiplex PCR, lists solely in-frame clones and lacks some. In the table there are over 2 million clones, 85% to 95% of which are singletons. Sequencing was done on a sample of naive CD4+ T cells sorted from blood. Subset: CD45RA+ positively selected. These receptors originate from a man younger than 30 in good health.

This CDR3 reads CASSISGVTDTQYF. DNA for the CDR3: TGTGCCAGCAGCATCTCCGGGGTGACAGATACGCAGTATTTT. V is TRBV7-2 and J is TRBJ2-3, with a tentative D call TRBD2 (5 bases). The CDR3 totals 14 residues. Trimming took 5 bases from V and 3 from J, leaving 12 bases between them. CDR1 SGHTA and CDR2 FQGNSA come from the germline V gene.

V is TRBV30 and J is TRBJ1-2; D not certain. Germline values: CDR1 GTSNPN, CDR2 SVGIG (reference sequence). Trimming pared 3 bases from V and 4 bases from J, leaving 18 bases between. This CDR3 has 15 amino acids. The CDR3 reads CAWRRKGTVTYGYTF. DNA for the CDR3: TGTGCCTGGAGGCGTAAAGGAACAGTGACCTATGGCTACACCTTC.

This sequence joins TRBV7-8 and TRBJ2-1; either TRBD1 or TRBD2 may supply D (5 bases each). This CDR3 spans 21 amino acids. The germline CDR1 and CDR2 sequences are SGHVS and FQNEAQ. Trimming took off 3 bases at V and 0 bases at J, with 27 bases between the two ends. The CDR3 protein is CASSFWGRPKKILSSYNEQFF. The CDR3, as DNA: TGTGCCAGCAGCTTCTGGGGACGACCGAAGAAGATATTGAGCTCCTACAATGAGCAGTTCTTC.

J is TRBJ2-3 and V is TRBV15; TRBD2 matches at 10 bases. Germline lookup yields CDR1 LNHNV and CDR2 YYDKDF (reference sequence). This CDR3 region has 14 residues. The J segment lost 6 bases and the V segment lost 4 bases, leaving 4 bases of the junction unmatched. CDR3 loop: CATSNAGLADTQYF. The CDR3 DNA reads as TGTGCCACCAGCAACGCGGGACTAGCGGATACGCAGTATTTT.

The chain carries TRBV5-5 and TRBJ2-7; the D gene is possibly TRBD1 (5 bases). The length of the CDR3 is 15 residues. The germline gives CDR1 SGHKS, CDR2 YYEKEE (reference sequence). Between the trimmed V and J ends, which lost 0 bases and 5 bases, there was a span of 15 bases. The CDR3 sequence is CASSLGWGGGNEQYF. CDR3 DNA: TGTGCCAGCAGCTTGGGGTGGGGCGGCGGAAACGAGCAGTACTTC.

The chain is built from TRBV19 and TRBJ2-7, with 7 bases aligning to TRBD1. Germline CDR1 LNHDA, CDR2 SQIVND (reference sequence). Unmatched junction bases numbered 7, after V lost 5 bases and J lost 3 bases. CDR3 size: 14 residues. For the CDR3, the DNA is TGTGCCAGTAGTGGCCGGGACAGAGTCTACGAGCAGTACTTC. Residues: CASSGRDRVYEQYF.

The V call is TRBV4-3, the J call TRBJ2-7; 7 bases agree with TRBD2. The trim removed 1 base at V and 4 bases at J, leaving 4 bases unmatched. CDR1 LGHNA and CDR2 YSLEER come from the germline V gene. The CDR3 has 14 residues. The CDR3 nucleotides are TGCGCCAGCAGCCAAGGAGCAGCGGGGTACGAGCAGTACTTC. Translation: CASSQGAAGYEQYF.

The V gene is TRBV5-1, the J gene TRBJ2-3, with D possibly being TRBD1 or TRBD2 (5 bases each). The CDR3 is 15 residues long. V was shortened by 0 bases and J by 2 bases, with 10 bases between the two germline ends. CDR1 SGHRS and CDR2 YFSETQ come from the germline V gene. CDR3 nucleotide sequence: TGCGCCAGCAGCTTGGGGGGGTTGACCACAGATACGCAGTATTTT. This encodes CASSLGGLTTDTQYF.

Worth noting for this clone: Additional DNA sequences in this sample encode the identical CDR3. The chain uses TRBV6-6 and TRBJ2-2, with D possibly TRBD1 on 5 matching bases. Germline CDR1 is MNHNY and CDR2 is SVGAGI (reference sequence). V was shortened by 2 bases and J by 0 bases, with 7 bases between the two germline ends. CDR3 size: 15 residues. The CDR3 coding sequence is TGTGCCAGCAGTTACACAGGCGCGAACACCGGGGAGCTGTTTTTT. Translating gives CASSYTGANTGELFF.

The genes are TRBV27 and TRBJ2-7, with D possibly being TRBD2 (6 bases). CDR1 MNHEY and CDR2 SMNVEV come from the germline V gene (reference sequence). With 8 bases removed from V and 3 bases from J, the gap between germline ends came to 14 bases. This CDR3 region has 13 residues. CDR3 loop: CASGLEGHYEQYF. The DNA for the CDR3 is TGTGCCAGCGGATTGGAGGGTCACTACGAGCAGTACTTC.

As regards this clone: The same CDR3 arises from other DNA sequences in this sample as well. The CDR3 nucleotides read TGTGCCTGGAGTGCCGGACAGGGTAGCGGCTACACCTTC. The encoded protein is CAWSAGQGSGYTF. The genes are TRBV30 and TRBJ1-2; TRBD1 matches 8 bases. Germline lookup yields CDR1 GTSNPN and CDR2 SVGIG (reference sequence). CDR3 length: 13 residues. The V and J ends lost 1 base and 8 bases, in that order; junction bases with no gene match: 6.

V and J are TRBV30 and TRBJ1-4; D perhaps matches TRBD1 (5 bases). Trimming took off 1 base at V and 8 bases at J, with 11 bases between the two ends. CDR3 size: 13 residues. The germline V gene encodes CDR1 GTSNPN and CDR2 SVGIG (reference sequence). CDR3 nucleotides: TGTGCCTGGAGTGGCTATGGGGGAGAAAAACTGTTTTTT. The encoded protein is CAWSGYGGEKLFF.

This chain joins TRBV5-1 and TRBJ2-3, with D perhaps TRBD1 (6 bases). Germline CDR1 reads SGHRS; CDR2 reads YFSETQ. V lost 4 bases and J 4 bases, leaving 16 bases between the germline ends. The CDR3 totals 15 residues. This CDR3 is CASSLGHHSSDTQYF. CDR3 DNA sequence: TGCGCCAGCAGCCTGGGACATCACAGCTCAGATACGCAGTATTTT.

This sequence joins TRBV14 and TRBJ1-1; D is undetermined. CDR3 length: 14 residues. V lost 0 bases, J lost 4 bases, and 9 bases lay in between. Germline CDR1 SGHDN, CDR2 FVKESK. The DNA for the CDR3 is TGTGCCAGCAGCCAAGAGCCCCGGACCACTGAAGCTTTCTTT. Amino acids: CASSQEPRTTEAFF.

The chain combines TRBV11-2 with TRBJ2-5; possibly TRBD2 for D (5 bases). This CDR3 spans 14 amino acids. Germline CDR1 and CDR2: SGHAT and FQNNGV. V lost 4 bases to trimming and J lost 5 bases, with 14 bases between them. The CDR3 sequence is CASSSKAQRETQYF. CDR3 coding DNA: TGTGCCAGCAGCTCCAAGGCCCAGCGGGAGACCCAGTACTTC.

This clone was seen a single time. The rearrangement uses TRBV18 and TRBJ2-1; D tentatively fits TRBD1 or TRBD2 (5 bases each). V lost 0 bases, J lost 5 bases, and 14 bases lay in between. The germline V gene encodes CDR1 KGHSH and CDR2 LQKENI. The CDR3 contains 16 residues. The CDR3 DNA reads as TGTGCCAGCTCACCACCGAGGGCAGGGTCCCACAATGAGCAGTTCTTC. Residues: CASSPPRAGSHNEQFF. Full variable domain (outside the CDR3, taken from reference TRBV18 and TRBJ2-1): NAGVMQNPRHLVRRRGQEARLRCSPMKGHSHVYWYRQLPEEGLKFMVYLQKENIIDESGMPKERFSAEFPKEGPSILRIQQVVRGDSAAYFCASSPPRAGSHNEQFFGPGTRLTVL.

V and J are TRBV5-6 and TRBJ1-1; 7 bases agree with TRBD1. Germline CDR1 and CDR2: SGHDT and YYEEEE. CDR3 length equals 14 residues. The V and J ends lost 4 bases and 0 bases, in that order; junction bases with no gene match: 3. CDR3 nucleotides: TGTGCCAGCAGCGCGGACAGGCTGAACACTGAAGCTTTCTTT. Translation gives CASSADRLNTEAFF.

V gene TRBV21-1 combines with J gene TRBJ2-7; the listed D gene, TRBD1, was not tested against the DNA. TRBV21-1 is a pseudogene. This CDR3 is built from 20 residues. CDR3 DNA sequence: TGTGCCAGCAGCAAACCCAAACGGGACAGCAAATCGTTGGCGGATTACGAGCAGTACTTC. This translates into CASSKPKRDSKSLADYEQYF.

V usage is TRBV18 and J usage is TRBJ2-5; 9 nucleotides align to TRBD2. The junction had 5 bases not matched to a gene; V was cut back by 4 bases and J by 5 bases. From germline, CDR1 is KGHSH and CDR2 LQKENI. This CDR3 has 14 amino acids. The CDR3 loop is CASSRGLAPETQYF. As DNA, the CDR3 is TGTGCCAGCTCACGGGGACTAGCACCGGAGACCCAGTACTTC.

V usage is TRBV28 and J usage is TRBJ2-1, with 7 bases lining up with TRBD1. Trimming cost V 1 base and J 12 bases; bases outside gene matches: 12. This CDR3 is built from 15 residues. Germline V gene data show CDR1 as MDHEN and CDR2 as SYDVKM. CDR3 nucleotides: TGTGCCAGCAGTTTATCCGGACCCCAGGGGGACGGGCAGTTCTTC. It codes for CASSLSGPQGDGQFF.

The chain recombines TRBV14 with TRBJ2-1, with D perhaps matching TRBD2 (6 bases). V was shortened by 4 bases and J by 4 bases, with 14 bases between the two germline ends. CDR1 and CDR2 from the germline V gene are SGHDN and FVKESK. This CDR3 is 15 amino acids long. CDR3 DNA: TGTGCCAGCAGCCCGGGACTGCTGGTTTACAATGAGCAGTTCTTC. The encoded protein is CASSPGLLVYNEQFF.